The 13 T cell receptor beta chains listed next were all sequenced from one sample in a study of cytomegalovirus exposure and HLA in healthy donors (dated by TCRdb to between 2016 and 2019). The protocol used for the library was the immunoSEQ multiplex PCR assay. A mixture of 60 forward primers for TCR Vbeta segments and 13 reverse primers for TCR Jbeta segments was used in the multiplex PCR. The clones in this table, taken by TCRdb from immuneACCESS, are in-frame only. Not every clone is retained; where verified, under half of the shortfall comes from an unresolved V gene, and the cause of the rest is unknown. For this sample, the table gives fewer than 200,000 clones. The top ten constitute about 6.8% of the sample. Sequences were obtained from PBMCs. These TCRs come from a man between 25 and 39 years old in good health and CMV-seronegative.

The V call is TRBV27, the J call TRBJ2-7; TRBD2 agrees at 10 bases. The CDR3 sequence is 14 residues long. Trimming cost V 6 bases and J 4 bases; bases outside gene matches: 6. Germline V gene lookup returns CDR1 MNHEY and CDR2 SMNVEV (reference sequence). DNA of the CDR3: TGTGCCAGCAGAGCAACTAGCGGGGTATACGAGCAGTACTTC. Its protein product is CASRATSGVYEQYF.

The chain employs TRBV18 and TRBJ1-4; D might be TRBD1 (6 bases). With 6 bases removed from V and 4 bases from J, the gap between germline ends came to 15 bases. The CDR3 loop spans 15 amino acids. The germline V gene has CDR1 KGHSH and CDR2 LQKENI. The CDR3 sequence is CASSLQDRLNEKLFF. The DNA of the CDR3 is TGTGCCAGCTCTCTCCAAGACAGGCTTAATGAAAAACTGTTTTTT.

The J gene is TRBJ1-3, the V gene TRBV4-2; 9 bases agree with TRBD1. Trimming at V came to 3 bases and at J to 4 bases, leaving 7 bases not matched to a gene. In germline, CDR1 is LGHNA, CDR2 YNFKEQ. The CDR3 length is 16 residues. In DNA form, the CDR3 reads TGTGCCAGCAGCCATGAACAGGGGGCGCGAGGAAACACCATATATTTT. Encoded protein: CASSHEQGARGNTIYF.

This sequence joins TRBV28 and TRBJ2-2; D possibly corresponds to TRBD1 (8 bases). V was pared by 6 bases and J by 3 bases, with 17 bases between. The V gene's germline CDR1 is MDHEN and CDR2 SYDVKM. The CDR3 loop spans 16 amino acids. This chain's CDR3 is CASSETGGGDTGELFF. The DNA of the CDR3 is TGTGCCAGCAGCGAAACAGGGGGAGGGGACACCGGGGAGCTGTTTTTT.

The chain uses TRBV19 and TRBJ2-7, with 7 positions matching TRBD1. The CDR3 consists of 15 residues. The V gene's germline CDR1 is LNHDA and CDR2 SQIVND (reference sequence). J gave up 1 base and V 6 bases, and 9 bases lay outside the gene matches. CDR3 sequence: CASSFTGDRSYEQYF. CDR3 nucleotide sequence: TGTGCCAGTAGCTTTACAGGGGATCGTTCCTACGAGCAGTACTTC. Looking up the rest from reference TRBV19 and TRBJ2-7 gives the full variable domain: DGGITQSPKYLFRKEGQNVTLSCEQNLNHDAMYWYRQDPGQGLRLIYYSQIVNDFQKGDIAEGYSVSREKKESFPLTVTSAQKNPTAFYLCASSFTGDRSYEQYFGPGTRLTVT.

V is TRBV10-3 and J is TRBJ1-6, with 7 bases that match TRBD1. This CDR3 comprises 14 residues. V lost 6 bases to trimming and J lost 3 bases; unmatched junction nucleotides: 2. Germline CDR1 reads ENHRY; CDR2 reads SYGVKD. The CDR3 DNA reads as TGTGCCATCAGCGGACAGGACTATAATTCACCCCTCCACTTT. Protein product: CAISGQDYNSPLHF.

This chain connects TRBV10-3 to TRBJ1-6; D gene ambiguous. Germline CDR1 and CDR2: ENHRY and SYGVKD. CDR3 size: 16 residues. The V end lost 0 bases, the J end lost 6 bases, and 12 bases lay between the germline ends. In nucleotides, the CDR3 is TGTGCCATCAGTGAGTCGATTGGCAGTCCTAATTCACCCCTCCACTTT. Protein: CAISESIGSPNSPLHF.

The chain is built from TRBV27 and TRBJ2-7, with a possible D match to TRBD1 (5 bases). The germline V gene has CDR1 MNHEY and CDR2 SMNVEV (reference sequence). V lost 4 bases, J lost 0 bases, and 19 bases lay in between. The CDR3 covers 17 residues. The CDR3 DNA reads TGTGCCAGCAGTTCTCTACAAGGGGTGGGTTTCTCCTACGAGCAGTACTTC. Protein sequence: CASSSLQGVGFSYEQYF.

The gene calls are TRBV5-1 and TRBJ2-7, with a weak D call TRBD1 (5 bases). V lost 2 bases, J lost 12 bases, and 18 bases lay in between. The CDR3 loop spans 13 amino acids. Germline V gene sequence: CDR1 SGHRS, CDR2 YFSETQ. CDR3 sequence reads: CASSFPDTDLLYF. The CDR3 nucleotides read TGCGCCAGCAGCTTTCCGGACACCGACTTATTGTACTTC.

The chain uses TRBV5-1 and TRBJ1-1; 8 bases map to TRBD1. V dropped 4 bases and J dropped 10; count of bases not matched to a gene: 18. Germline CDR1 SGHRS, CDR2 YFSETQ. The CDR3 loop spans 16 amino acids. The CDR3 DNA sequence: TGCGCCAGCAGCCGCCGGACAGGGTCGGGTCCCCGTGGAGCTTTCTTT. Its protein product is CASSRRTGSGPRGAFF.

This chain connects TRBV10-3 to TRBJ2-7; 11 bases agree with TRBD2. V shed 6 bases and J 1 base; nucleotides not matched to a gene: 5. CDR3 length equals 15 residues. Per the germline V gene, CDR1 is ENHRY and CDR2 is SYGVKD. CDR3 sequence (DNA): TGTGCCATCAGAAGTACTAGCGGGAGATCCTACGAGCAGTACTTC. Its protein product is CAIRSTSGRSYEQYF.

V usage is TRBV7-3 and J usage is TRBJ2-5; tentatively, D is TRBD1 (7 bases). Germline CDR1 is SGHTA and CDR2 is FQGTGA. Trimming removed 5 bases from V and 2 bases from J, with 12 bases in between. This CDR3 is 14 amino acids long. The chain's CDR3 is CASSRQGGQETQYF. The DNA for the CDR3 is TGTGCCAGCAGCCGACAGGGAGGACAAGAGACCCAGTACTTC.

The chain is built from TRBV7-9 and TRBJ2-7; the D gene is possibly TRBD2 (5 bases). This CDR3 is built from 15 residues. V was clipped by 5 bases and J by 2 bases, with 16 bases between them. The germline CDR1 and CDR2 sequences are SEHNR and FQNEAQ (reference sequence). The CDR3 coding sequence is TGTGCCAGCAGCGCGACTTCCGGACTGACCTACGAGCAGTACTTC. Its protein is CASSATSGLTYEQYF.